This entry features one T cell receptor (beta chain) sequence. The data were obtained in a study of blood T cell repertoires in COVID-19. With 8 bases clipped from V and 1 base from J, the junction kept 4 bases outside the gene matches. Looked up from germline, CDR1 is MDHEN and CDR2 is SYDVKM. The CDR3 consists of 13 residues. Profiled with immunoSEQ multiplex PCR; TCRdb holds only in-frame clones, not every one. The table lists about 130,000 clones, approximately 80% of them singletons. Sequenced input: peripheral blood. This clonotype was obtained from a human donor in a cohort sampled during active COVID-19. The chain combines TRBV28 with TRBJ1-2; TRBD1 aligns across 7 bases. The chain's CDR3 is CASETGLNYGYTF. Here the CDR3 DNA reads TGTGCCAGCGAGACAGGGCTTAACTATGGCTACACCTTC.